The rows below give T cell receptor beta chains drawn from one sample of a study of blood T cell repertoires in COVID-19. Profiling relied on immunoSEQ multiplex PCR, and the TCRdb table lists in-frame clones only, not all of them. The top ten hold approximately 11% of the sample, which has approximately 280,000 clones, 75% to 90% seen once. Sequencing was carried out using peripheral blood. The source is a woman in her seventies with acute or convalescent COVID-19. Both conserved end residues are part of each CDR3.

V: TRBV10-2
J: TRBJ2-2
CDR3: CASSVQETGELFF

V: TRBV2
J: TRBJ1-5
CDR3: CASSGEAQPQHF

V: TRBV6-2/TRBV6-3
J: TRBJ2-6
CDR3: CASSVLLTGANVLTF

V: TRBV24-1
J: TRBJ2-1
CDR3: CATSSHGSNYEQFF

V: TRBV12-2
J: TRBJ2-7
CDR3: CASRTVASRTGGLVQYF

V: TRBV5-1
J: TRBJ1-5
CDR3: CASSPDRAGQPQHF

V: TRBV27
J: TRBJ2-7
CDR3: CASRRRGEQYF

V: TRBV28
J: TRBJ1-4
CDR3: CASSVTDRNEKLFF

V: TRBV3-1/TRBV3-2
J: TRBJ2-2
CDR3: CASSQELRLAAKTGELFF

V: TRBV3-1/TRBV3-2
J: TRBJ2-1
CDR3: CASSQDGRGGYNEQFF

V: TRBV12-3/TRBV12-4
J: TRBJ1-2
CDR3: CASSLRDRGYTF

V: TRBV27
J: TRBJ1-4
CDR3: CASTGLGTGGLKLFF

V: TRBV12-3/TRBV12-4
J: TRBJ1-2
CDR3: CASSRDSNYGYTF

V: TRBV6-5
J: TRBJ1-3
CDR3: CASSYNRDSGNTIYF

V: TRBV7-3
J: TRBJ1-1
CDR3: CASSLNPTPWPEAFF

V: TRBV7-9
J: TRBJ1-2
CDR3: CASSPHRQAVDYTF

V: TRBV9
J: TRBJ2-5
CDR3: CASSPNNRGGRETQYF

V: TRBV9
J: TRBJ2-1
CDR3: CASSFSYRDRGSNEQFF

V: TRBV5-1
J: TRBJ1-4
CDR3: CASSLTGQGVEKLFF

V: TRBV3-1/TRBV3-2
J: TRBJ1-2
CDR3: CASSPGQAYGYTF

V: TRBV29-1
J: TRBJ1-2
CDR3: CSVEDRKQPSLYGYTF

V: TRBV27
J: TRBJ2-3
CDR3: CASSSSGAVTDTQYF

V: TRBV29-1
J: TRBJ1-3
CDR3: CSVEDPDRGGNTIYF

V: TRBV9
J: TRBJ1-2
CDR3: CASSPRRNQGGGYTF

V: TRBV7-9
J: TRBJ2-1
CDR3: CASSLSVPSGGNEQFF

V: TRBV19
J: TRBJ1-4
CDR3: CASRLGATANEKLFF

V: TRBV12-3/TRBV12-4
J: TRBJ2-7
CDR3: CASSFGTDYEQYF

V: TRBV5-4
J: TRBJ1-1
CDR3: CASSPYGQPNTEAFF